This T cell receptor (beta chain) was recorded in a study of memory CD4+ T cells and cytomegalovirus serostatus. Study overall: Donors were healthy Belgian adults, several CMV seropositive and fewer than 30 seronegative.

Study-wide results and caveats: Repertoires predicted CMV serostatus with median bootstrapped AUC of 0.95.

Original analysis: Out-of-frame sequences were removed, leaving a few million distinct TCRbeta sequences. Profiling relied on immunoSEQ multiplex PCR, and the TCRdb table lists in-frame clones only, not all of them. V and J calls plus clone size are reproduced from that table; the DNA served to infer D and trimming. The sample records tens of thousands of clones, about three quarters being singletons. Single viable CD3+CD4+CD8-CD45RO+ cells were sorted as the memory CD4+ T cells. Total CD4+ T cells were enriched by CD4 positive selection. Germline lookup yields CDR1 SNHLY and CDR2 FYNNEI. V was shortened by 7 bases and J by 0 bases, with 7 bases between the two germline ends. The CDR3 runs to 13 residues. As to this clone: Its target is unknown.

The chain is built from TRBV2 and TRBJ1-5; D not certain. Sequencing was done on a sample of memory CD4+ T cells from blood. The sequence came from an adult in good health and CMV-seronegative. CDR3 protein: CASTWTSNQPQHF. The DNA for the CDR3 is TGTGCCAGCACGTGGACTAGCAATCAGCCCCAGCATTTT.